What follows are 18 T cell receptor beta chains derived from one specimen sequenced in a study of CD4 T cells in relation to SARS-CoV-2 and coronaviruses. The unexposed donors gave CD4+ T cells in about 2010-2019, prior to COVID-19. Isolation of CD4+ T cells took place after approximately 10 days in culture. The antigens for these receptors are not known. Generated by immunoSEQ multiplex PCR, the TCRdb table keeps only in-frame clones and is missing some. Of tens of thousands of clones listed, about 70% are singletons. The specimen sequenced was CD4+ T cells from PBMCs, cultured in vitro. These receptors were taken from a human donor in good health.

This chain uses TRBV4-3 with TRBJ1-1, with TRBD1 matching 7 bases. CDR1 LGHNA and CDR2 YSLEER come from the germline V gene. The CDR3 runs to 16 residues. Losses at the gene ends were 0 bases for V and 1 base for J; bases not matched to a gene: 5. The CDR3: CASSQDWDSANTEAFF. CDR3 sequence (DNA): TGCGCCAGCAGCCAAGATTGGGACAGCGCGAACACTGAAGCTTTCTTT.

The sample holds one count of this clone. The chain carries TRBV10-3 and TRBJ2-5, with D maybe TRBD1 (6 bases). The CDR3 extends over 14 amino acids. The V gene lost 3 bases and the J gene lost 5 bases, with 13 bases spanning the gap. The germline gives CDR1 ENHRY, CDR2 SYGVKD. The CDR3 DNA is TGTGCCATCAGTGATACACAGGGCCGGGAGACCCAGTACTTC. Protein: CAISDTQGRETQYF.

The V call is TRBV3-1 (or the pseudogene TRBV3-2), the J call TRBJ2-7; 9 nucleotides line up with TRBD2. There are 15 residues in the CDR3. Per germline, CDR1 LGHDT and CDR2 YNNKEL (reference sequence). V was pared by 6 bases and J by 3 bases, with 9 bases of the junction left unmatched. In DNA form, the CDR3 reads TGTGCCAGCAGTCCCCCGGTAGCGGGAGTCTACGAGCAGTACTTC. Amino acid sequence: CASSPPVAGVYEQYF.

The rearrangement uses TRBV7-2 and TRBJ2-6; 8 bases are shared with TRBD1. This CDR3 comprises 18 residues. Germline V gene sequence: CDR1 SGHTA, CDR2 FQGNSA. V shed 5 bases and J 0 bases; nucleotides not matched to a gene: 9. The CDR3 DNA sequence: TGTGCCAGCAGCCGCCACGGGACAGGCCCCTCTGGGGCCAACGTCCTGACTTTC. Translated, it gives CASSRHGTGPSGANVLTF. Filled out from reference TRBV7-2 and TRBJ2-6, the complete variable domain reads GAGVSQSPSNKVTEKGKDVELRCDPISGHTALYWYRQSLGQGLEFLIYFQGNSAPDKSGLPSDRFSAERTGGSVSTLTIQRTQQEDSAVYLCASSRHGTGPSGANVLTFGAGSRLTVL.

The chain combines TRBV4-1 with TRBJ2-5, with 8 nucleotides matching TRBD1. This CDR3 region has 19 residues. J lost 0 bases, V lost 0 bases, and 12 bases had no gene match. CDR1 and CDR2 from the germline V gene are MGHRA and YSYEKL. CDR3 loop: CASSQDYGQGAPNQETQYF. DNA of the CDR3: TGCGCCAGCAGCCAAGATTACGGTCAGGGGGCTCCCAACCAAGAGACCCAGTACTTC.

This clone has more than one count but fewer than ten. The rearrangement uses TRBV19 and TRBJ1-6; D ambiguous. With 5 bases removed from V and 2 bases from J, the gap between germline ends came to 13 bases. The CDR3 is 16 amino acids. Germline V gives CDR1 LNHDA, CDR2 SQIVND (reference sequence). The CDR3 region has the DNA TGTGCCAGTAGTCTGTCTGCAGTCGCCTATAATTCACCCCTCCACTTT. Residues: CASSLSAVAYNSPLHF.

The chain is built from TRBV7-9 and TRBJ2-1; 10 nucleotides line up with TRBD2. The germline V gene has CDR1 SEHNR and CDR2 FQNEAQ (reference sequence). After removal of 3 bases from V and 4 bases from J, the junction contained 6 bases not matched to a gene. The CDR3 contains 16 residues. CDR3 in DNA: TGTGCCAGCAGCTTCGTCGGGACTAGCGTGTACAATGAGCAGTTCTTC. Translated, it gives CASSFVGTSVYNEQFF.

The chain uses TRBV12-5 and TRBJ2-7; D remains unclear. Germline loops: CDR1 LGHNT, CDR2 FRNRAP. CDR3 length: 15 residues. V was trimmed by 0 bases and J by 0 bases, leaving 9 bases between them. CDR3 protein: CASGLVHRSSYEQYF. CDR3 DNA sequence: TGTGCTAGTGGTTTGGTACACCGGAGCTCCTACGAGCAGTACTTC.

The chain has TRBV7-2 and TRBJ1-6; 11 bases map to TRBD1. V shed 5 bases and J 10 bases; nucleotides not matched to a gene: 10. The length of the CDR3 is 16 residues. Germline V CDR1 and CDR2: SGHTA, FQGNSA. DNA of the CDR3: TGTGCCAGCAGCACGCAGGGACAGGGGGGACACTCACCCCTCCACTTT. Amino acid sequence: CASSTQGQGGHSPLHF.

About this clone: Germline and junction disagree at one end, which may indicate a read error. The chain couples TRBV12-5 to TRBJ1-5; 10 nucleotides align to TRBD1. The CDR3 loop spans 14 amino acids. The germline CDR1 and CDR2 sequences are LGHNT and FRNRAP. The CDR3 coding sequence is TGTGCTAGTGTTTTGACAGGGGGCGGGCAGCCCCAGCATTTT. As protein: CASVLTGGGQPQHF. Variable domain in full (rest from reference TRBV12-5 and TRBJ1-5): DARVTQTPRHKVTEMGQEVTMRCQPILGHNTVFWYRQTMMQGLELLAYFRNRAPLDDSGMPKDRFSAEMPDATLATLKIQPSEPRDSAVYFCASVLTGGGQPQHFGDGTRLSIL.

The chain has TRBV5-1 and TRBJ2-5; D call uncertain. The V end lost 5 bases, the J end lost 3 bases, and 14 bases lay between the germline ends. Germline V gene data show CDR1 as SGHRS and CDR2 as YFSETQ. CDR3 size: 14 residues. CDR3 in DNA: TGCGCCAGCAGTGGTCGGGTTGGGGAAGAGACCCAGTACTTC. Translation gives CASSGRVGEETQYF.

In this sample, this clone turned up once. This chain connects TRBV5-8 to TRBJ2-5; TRBD2 agrees at 7 bases. Losses at the gene ends were 1 base for V and 0 bases for J; bases not matched to a gene: 15. Germline CDR1 is SGHTS and CDR2 is YDEGEE. The CDR3 has 19 residues. Here the CDR3 DNA reads TGTGCCAGCAGCTTGTCGCTAGCGGAATTGTACCTCAACCAAGAGACCCAGTACTTC. This gives the protein CASSLSLAELYLNQETQYF.

The CDR3 bases are TGTGCCAGCAGCCTACTCGCTGGCGGGGTGAGCACAGATACGCAGTATTTT. Amino acids: CASSLLAGGVSTDTQYF. V is TRBV7-6 and J is TRBJ2-3, with D perhaps matching TRBD2 (6 bases). Germline lookup yields CDR1 SGHVS and CDR2 FNYEAQ. Trimming shortened V by 5 bases and J by 0 bases, and 18 bases separated the two germline ends. This CDR3 has 17 residues.

This clone showed up just a few times. V usage is TRBV7-2 and J usage is TRBJ1-1; D might be TRBD1 (5 bases). CDR3 length: 18 residues. Germline V gene sequence: CDR1 SGHTA, CDR2 FQGNSA. V shed 1 base and J shed 0 bases, with 18 bases lying between them. The DNA of the CDR3 is TGTGCCAGCAGCTTAGTCCCCAGGGTGGCAGCCATGAACACTGAAGCTTTCTTT. Translating gives CASSLVPRVAAMNTEAFF.

The chain joins TRBV4-1 to TRBJ1-1, with TRBD1 identical over 7 bases. V dropped 4 bases and J dropped 6; count of bases not matched to a gene: 11. The CDR3 is 15 amino acids. CDR1 MGHRA and CDR2 YSYEKL come from the germline V gene. The CDR3 loop reads CASSPRQGTNAEAFF. CDR3 nucleotides: TGCGCCAGCAGCCCCCGACAGGGTACAAACGCTGAAGCTTTCTTT.

The chain combines TRBV6-2 or TRBV6-3 with TRBJ2-7; the match to TRBD1 covers 9 bases. V shed 4 bases, J shed 7 bases, and the junction held 8 bases outside the gene matches. The germline CDR1 and CDR2 sequences are MNHEY and SVGEGT. CDR3 size: 14 residues. The CDR3 sequence is CASSWKQGAFEQYF. DNA of the CDR3: TGTGCCAGCAGTTGGAAACAGGGGGCGTTTGAGCAGTACTTC.

The V and J genes are TRBV5-6 and TRBJ2-1, with 11 nucleotides matching TRBD2. J gave up 8 bases and V 4 bases, and 8 bases lay outside the gene matches. Germline CDR1 and CDR2: SGHDT and YYEEEE. The CDR3 covers 15 residues. The CDR3 coding sequence is TGTGCCAGCAGCAACCTAGCGGGAGGTTCTGATGAGCAGTTCTTC. Protein: CASSNLAGGSDEQFF.

The V and J genes are TRBV30 and TRBJ2-5; unclear D gene. This CDR3 region has 12 residues. Trimming took 2 bases from V and 1 from J, leaving 5 bases between them. CDR1 is GTSNPN and CDR2 is SVGIG in the germline V gene (reference sequence). This CDR3 reads CAWSFSQETQYF. CDR3 DNA sequence: TGTGCCTGGAGTTTTAGCCAAGAGACCCAGTACTTC.